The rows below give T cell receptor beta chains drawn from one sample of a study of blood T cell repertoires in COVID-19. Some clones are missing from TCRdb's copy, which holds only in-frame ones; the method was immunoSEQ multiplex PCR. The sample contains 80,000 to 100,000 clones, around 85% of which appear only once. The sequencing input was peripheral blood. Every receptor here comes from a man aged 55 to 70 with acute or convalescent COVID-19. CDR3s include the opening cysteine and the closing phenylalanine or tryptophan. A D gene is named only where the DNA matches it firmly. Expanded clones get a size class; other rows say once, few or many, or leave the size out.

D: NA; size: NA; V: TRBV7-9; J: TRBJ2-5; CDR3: CASSLVVGIWETQYF; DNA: TGTGCCAGCAGCTTAGTCGTCGGGATTTGGGAGACCCAGTACTTC
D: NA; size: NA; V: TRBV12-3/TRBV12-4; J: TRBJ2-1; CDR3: CASSLALRDEQFF; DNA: TGTGCCAGCAGTTTAGCCCTCAGGGATGAGCAGTTCTTC
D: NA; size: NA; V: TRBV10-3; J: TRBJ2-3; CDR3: CAMSTGRTDTQYF; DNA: TGTGCCATGTCGACAGGGAGGACAGATACGCAGTATTTT
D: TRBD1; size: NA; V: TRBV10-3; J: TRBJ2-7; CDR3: CAISELGQGDEQYF; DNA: TGTGCCATCAGTGAGTTGGGACAGGGTGACGAGCAGTACTTC
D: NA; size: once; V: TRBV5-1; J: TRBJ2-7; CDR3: CASSLIQGGYEQYF; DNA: TGCGCCAGCAGCTTGATACAGGGTGGATACGAGCAGTACTTC
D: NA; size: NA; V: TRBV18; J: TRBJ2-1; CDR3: CASSPPSSQGNEQFF; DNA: TGTGCCAGCTCACCACCTAGTTCTCAGGGGAATGAGCAGTTCTTC
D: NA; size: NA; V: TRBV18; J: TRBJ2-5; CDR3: CASSPLGAQETQYF; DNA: TGTGCCAGCTCACCATTAGGGGCCCAAGAGACCCAGTACTTC
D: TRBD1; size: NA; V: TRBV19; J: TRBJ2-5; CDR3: CASSVVRGETQYF; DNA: TGTGCCAGTAGTGTAGTCAGGGGGGAGACCCAGTACTTC
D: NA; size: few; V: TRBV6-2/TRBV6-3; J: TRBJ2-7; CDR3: CASSYMVEEYYEQYF; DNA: TGTGCCAGCAGTTACATGGTCGAGGAATACTACGAGCAGTACTTC
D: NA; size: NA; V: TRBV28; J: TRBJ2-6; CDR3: CASSFEHSGANVLTF; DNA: TGTGCCAGCAGTTTCGAACACTCTGGGGCCAACGTCCTGACTTTC
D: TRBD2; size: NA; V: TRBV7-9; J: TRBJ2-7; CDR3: CASSSPTAGEYEQYF; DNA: TGTGCCAGCAGCTCCCCAACAGCGGGGGAATACGAGCAGTACTTC
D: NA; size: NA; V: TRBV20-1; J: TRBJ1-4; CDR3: CSASRSPGDNEKLFF; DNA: TGCAGTGCTAGTCGTTCCCCAGGGGATAATGAAAAACTGTTTTTT
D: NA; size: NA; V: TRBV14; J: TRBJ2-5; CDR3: CASSRQGKETQYF; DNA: TGTGCCAGCAGTCGCCAGGGTAAAGAGACCCAGTACTTC
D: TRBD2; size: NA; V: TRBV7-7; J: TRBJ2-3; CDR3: CASSLAALAGGLASTDTQYF; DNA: TGTGCTAGCAGCTTAGCCGCACTAGCGGGGGGTCTTGCTAGCACAGATACGCAGTATTTT
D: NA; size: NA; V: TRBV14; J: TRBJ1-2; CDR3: CASSQGGSAGYTF; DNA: TGTGCCAGCAGCCAAGGCGGTAGTGCGGGCTACACCTTC
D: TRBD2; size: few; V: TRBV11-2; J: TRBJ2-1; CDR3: CASGEGLARNLEQFF; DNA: TGTGCCAGCGGGGAGGGGTTAGCTCGAAATCTTGAGCAGTTCTTC
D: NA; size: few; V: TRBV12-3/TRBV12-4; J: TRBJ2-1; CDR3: CASSFKQSLFF; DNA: TGTGCCAGCAGTTTTAAACAGAGCCTGTTCTTC
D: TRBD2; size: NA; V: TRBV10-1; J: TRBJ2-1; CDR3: CASSEGSSGRLEQFF; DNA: TGCGCCAGCAGTGAGGGGTCTAGCGGGAGACTCGAGCAGTTCTTC
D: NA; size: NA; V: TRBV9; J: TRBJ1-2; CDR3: CASSVARENYGYTF; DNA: TGTGCCAGCAGCGTAGCCCGAGAAAACTATGGCTACACCTTC
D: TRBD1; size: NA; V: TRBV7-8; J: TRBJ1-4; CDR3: CASSARDRAEKLFF; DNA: TGTGCCAGCAGCGCAAGGGACAGGGCCGAAAAACTGTTTTTT
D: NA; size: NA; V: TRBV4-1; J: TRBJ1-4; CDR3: CASSQGAMSNEKLFF; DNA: TGCGCCAGCAGCCAAGGGGCAATGTCTAATGAAAAACTGTTTTTT
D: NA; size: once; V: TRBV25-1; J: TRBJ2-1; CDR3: CASTPGAPYNEQFF; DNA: TGTGCCAGCACCCCAGGGGCCCCCTACAATGAGCAGTTCTTC
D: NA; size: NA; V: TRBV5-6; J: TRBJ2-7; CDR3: CASSLRYEQYF; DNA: TGTGCCAGCAGCCTAAGATACGAGCAGTACTTC
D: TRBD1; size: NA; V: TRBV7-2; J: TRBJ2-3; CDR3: CASSQDRGLGDTQYF; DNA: TGTGCCAGCAGCCAGGACAGGGGGCTCGGAGATACGCAGTATTTT
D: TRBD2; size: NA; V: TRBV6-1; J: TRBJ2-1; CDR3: CASSETGGRYNEQFF; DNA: TGTGCCAGCAGTGAAACGGGGGGACGCTACAATGAGCAGTTCTTC
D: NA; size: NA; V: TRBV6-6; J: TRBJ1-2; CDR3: CASSYSGPQGGVSYTF; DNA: TGTGCCAGCAGTTACTCGGGCCCGCAAGGGGGGGTTAGCTACACCTTC
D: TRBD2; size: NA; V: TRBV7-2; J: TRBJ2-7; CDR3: CASSLGRLAGGPYEQYF; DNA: TGTGCCAGCAGCTTAGGCCGACTAGCGGGAGGGCCCTACGAGCAGTACTTC
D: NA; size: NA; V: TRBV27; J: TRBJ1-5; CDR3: CASSLSQGTNQPQHF; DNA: TGTGCCAGCAGCCTCTCTCAGGGAACCAATCAGCCCCAGCATTTT
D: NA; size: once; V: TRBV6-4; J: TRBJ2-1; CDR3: CASSDPSVYNEQFF; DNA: TGTGCCAGCAGTGACCCAAGCGTGTACAATGAGCAGTTCTTC
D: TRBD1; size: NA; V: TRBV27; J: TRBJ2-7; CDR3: CASSRGTGGHEQYF; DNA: TGTGCCAGCAGTAGAGGGACAGGGGGCCACGAGCAGTACTTC
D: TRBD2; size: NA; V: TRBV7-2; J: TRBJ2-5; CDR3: CASSSRLAGAETQYF; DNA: TGTGCCAGCAGCTCAAGACTAGCGGGGGCAGAGACCCAGTACTTC
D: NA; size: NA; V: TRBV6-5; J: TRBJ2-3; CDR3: CASKVGAEGRDTQYF; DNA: TGTGCCAGCAAGGTGGGGGCAGAAGGGAGAGATACGCAGTATTTT
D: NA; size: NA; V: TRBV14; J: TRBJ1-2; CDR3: CASSLRQASSGYTF; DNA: TGTGCCAGCAGCCTCAGACAGGCTTCCTCTGGCTACACCTTC
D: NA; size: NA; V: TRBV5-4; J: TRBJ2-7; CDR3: CASSFPDSYEQYF; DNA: TGTGCCAGCAGCTTCCCGGACAGCTACGAGCAGTACTTC
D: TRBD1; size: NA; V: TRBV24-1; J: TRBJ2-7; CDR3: CATSDGSRGQGGYEQYF; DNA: TGTGCCACCAGTGATGGGTCTCGTGGACAGGGGGGTTACGAGCAGTACTTC
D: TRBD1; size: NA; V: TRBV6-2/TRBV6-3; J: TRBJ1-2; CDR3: CASSYSPPGQGVDYGYTF; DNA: TGTGCCAGCAGTTACTCCCCGCCGGGACAGGGGGTAGACTATGGCTACACCTTC
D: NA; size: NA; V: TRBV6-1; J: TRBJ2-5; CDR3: CASSEMRGGAVGTQYF; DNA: TGTGCCAGCAGTGAAATGAGGGGGGGTGCAGTGGGGACCCAGTACTTC